What follows is one T cell receptor (beta chain) and its context. Its antigen is as yet unknown. RNA was isolated and reverse transcribed to cDNA, the sequencing template. Measured with immunoSEQ multiplex PCR; TCRdb has only the in-frame clones, and not every one. The repertoire has about 120,000 clones, less than 70% of them found once; the top ten carry 2.8%. These data originate in a study of CD8+ T cells in alopecia areata. Study outcomes and limitations: Alopecia totalis/universalis scalp especially showed more expanded CD8+ clones than normal scalp. Normal skin contains resident alphabeta T cells, and these are also sequenced in scalp samples.

Using a FACSAria, the CD4+ and CD8+ T cells were sorted from the PBMCs. Germline V CDR1 and CDR2: GTSNPN, SVGIG (reference sequence). V gave up 3 bases and J gave up 2 bases, with 8 bases separating them. The CDR3 is made up of 13 amino acids. The sample consisted of CD4+ T cells sorted from blood. The chain uses TRBV30 and TRBJ2-4; no reliable D call. The sequence was obtained from a human donor in good health. The CDR3 DNA reads TGTGCCTGGAGACAGATTACCAAAAACATTCAGTACTTC. This sequence encodes CAWRQITKNIQYF.